A selection of T cell receptor beta chains follows, all from one sample in a study of Graves' ophthalmopathy and Graves' hyperthyroidism. TCRdb reprocessed the multiplex PCR reads with MiXCR, giving one entry per CDR3 protein. This table has roughly 480,000 distinct CDR3 sequences, approximately 15% appearing once. The sequenced sample was blood. Source of these receptors: a woman in her twenties or thirties with Graves' ophthalmopathy. Each CDR3 is given with its conserved first and last residue. The D gene is left open where the match is weak. Size tells how often a clone was seen (once, few, many) or the class of an expanded clone, and some rows leave it out.

TRBV28,many,TRBJ1-1,.,CASLSTVEAFF,TGTGCCAGCCTTAGCACTGTTGAAGCTTTCTTT
TRBV28,many,TRBJ1-5,.,CASNLAGDGLNQPQHF,TGTGCCAGCAACCTGGCAGGGGATGGGCTTAATCAGCCCCAGCATTTT
TRBV7-2,many,TRBJ2-5,TRBD1,CASSPRDRGRETQYF,TGTGCCAGCAGCCCGCGGGACAGGGGGCGGGAGACCCAGTACTTC
TRBV6-5,many,TRBJ1-5,.,CASLEGDQPQHF,TGTGCCAGCTTAGAGGGGGATCAGCCCCAGCATTTT
TRBV11-2,.,TRBJ1-2,.,CASSLEQGSLYGYTF,TGTGCCAGCAGCTTAGAACAGGGTTCTCTCTATGGCTACACCTTC
TRBV6-5,many,TRBJ1-3,TRBD1,CASSYGQGPGNTIYF,TGTGCCAGCAGTTATGGACAGGGCCCTGGAAACACCATATATTTT
TRBV27,.,TRBJ1-5,.,CASSLYVPAGNQPQHF,TGTGCCAGCAGTCTCTACGTCCCGGCGGGCAATCAGCCCCAGCATTTT
TRBV7-8,many,TRBJ1-1,TRBD1,CASRQGVVGTEAFF,TGTGCCAGCCGACAGGGTGTAGTGGGTACTGAAGCTTTCTTT
TRBV28,many,TRBJ1-2,.,CASSRGYGYTF,TGTGCCAGCAGCCGGGGCTATGGCTACACCTTC
TRBV9,many,TRBJ2-7,.,CASSPRQNLPYEQYF,TGTGCCAGCAGCCCTCGACAGAACCTTCCCTACGAGCAGTACTTC
TRBV4-1,many,TRBJ1-6,.,CASSQGFTYNSPLHF,TGCGCCAGCAGCCAAGGCTTCACCTATAATTCACCCCTCCACTTT
TRBV3-1,many,TRBJ1-1,.,CASSQEEGSEAFF,TGTGCCAGCAGCCAAGAGGAGGGATCTGAAGCTTTCTTT
TRBV14,many,TRBJ1-2,.,CASSHGRGYGYTF,TGTGCCAGCAGCCACGGCAGGGGATATGGCTACACCTTC
TRBV27,many,TRBJ2-7,.,CASSLGGPTYEQYF,TGTGCCAGCAGTTTAGGCGGGCCCACCTACGAGCAGTACTTC
TRBV6-5,many,TRBJ1-5,.,CASSYSSSNQPQHF,TGTGCCAGCAGTTACTCGAGTAGCAATCAGCCCCAGCATTTT
TRBV2,.,TRBJ2-3,TRBD2,CASTRLAGGDTQYF,TGTGCCAGCACCCGACTAGCGGGGGGGGATACGCAGTATTTT
TRBV2,many,TRBJ1-2,.,CASSEQGVNYGYTF,TGTGCCAGCAGTGAACAGGGTGTGAACTATGGCTACACCTTC
TRBV6-2/TRBV6-3,many,TRBJ2-5,TRBD2,CASSFRLREQETQYF,TGTGCCAGCAGTTTCCGATTGCGGGAGCAAGAGACCCAGTACTTC